This T cell receptor (beta chain) was captured by sequencing in a study of cytomegalovirus exposure and HLA in healthy donors. Study as a whole: In an early release, HLA-typed donors contributed approximately 82 million unique TCR sequences. Overall study results and limits: With DRB1 most and HLA-C fewest, TCR association rates differed between HLA loci in a later analysis. It was reported that the classifier diagnosed cytomegalovirus status with high specificity and sensitivity in both the original and validation cohorts. Listed as cytomegalovirus-associated were over 150 TCR beta chains.

On this clone itself: Its specificity is not known.

The primer mix had 60 Vbeta and 13 Jbeta primers. Assay: immunoSEQ multiplex PCR; the TCRdb copy retains only in-frame clones and omits some. The repertoire includes some 200,000 clones, more than 75% of them detected once, and around 2.5% sits in the top ten. Sequencing was performed on PBMCs. This receptor was obtained from a woman in her forties or fifties in good health and CMV-seropositive.

The CDR3 DNA is TGCGCCAGCACCGGGACAGTGAACACTGAAGCTTTCTTT. It yields the protein CASTGTVNTEAFF. J is TRBJ1-1 and V is TRBV5-1; 7 bases align to TRBD1. The CDR3 has 13 amino acids. V was pared by 6 bases and J by 0 bases, with 2 bases of the junction left unmatched. From germline, CDR1 is SGHRS and CDR2 YFSETQ.